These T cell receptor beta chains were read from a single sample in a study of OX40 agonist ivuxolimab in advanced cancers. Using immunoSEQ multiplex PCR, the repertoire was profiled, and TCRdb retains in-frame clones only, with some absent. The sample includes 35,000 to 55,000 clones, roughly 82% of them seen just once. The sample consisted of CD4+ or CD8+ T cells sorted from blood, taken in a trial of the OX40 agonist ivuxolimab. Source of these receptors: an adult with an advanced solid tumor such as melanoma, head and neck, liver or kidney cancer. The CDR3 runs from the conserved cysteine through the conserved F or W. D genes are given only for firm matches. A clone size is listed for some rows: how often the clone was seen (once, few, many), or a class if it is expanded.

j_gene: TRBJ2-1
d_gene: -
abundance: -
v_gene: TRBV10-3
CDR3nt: TGTGCCATCAGTGAGACGCCGGGAAACATCGACAATGAGCAGTTCTTC
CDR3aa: CAISETPGNIDNEQFF

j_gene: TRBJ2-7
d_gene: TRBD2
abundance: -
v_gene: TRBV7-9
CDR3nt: TGTGCCAGCAGCGATCTAGCGGGGAACTCCTACGAGCAGTACTTC
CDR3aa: CASSDLAGNSYEQYF

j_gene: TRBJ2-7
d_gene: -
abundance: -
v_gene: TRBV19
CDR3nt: TGTGCCAGTAGTATGGGTTGGGCAGGCTACGAGCAGTACTTC
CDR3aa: CASSMGWAGYEQYF

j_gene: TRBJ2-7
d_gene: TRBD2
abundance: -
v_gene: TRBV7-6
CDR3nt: TGTGCCAGCAGCTCGACTAGCGGGAGGGCCGGTAACGTCAACGAGCAGTACTTC
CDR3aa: CASSSTSGRAGNVNEQYF

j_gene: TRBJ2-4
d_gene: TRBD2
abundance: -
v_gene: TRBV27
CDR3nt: TGTGCCAGCAGTTTAGACGGGTGGGAGGGCATTCAGTACTTC
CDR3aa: CASSLDGWEGIQYF

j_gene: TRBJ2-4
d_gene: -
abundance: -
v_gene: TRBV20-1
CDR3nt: TGCAGTGCTAGTCAACACATTCAGTACTTC
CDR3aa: CSASQHIQYF

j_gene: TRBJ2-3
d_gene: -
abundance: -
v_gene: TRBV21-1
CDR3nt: TGTGCCAGCATCCCCGTGGGCCGAGGGGGTGGTAGAGATACGCAGTATTTT
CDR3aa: CASIPVGRGGGRDTQYF

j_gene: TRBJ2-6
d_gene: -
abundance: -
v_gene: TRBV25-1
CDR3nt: TGTGCCAGCAGTGAGGGTGCGGGCAACGTCCTGACTTTC
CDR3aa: CASSEGAGNVLTF

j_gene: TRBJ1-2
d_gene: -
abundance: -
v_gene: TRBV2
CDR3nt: TGTGCCAGCAGTAGTGAGACTAACTATGGCTACACCTTC
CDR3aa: CASSSETNYGYTF

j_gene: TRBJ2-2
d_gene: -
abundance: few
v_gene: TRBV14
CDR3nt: TGTGCCAGCAGCCAAGATTCGAGTAGTCGCGACACCGGGGAGCTGTTTTTT
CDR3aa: CASSQDSSSRDTGELFF

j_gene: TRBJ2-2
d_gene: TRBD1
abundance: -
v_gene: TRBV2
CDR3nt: TGTGCCAGCGGGAGACAGGGGACCGGGGAGCTGTTTTTT
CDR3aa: CASGRQGTGELFF

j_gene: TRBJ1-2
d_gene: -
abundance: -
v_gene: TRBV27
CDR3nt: TGTGCCAGCAGCAATCCTCGGGACAACCACTATGGCTACACCTTC
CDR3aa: CASSNPRDNHYGYTF

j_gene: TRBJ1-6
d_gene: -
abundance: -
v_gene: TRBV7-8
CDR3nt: TGTGCCAGCAGCTCCACATCCAACGATAATTCACCCCTCCACTTT
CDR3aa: CASSSTSNDNSPLHF

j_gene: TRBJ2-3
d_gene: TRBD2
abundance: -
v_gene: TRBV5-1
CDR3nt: TGCGCCAGCAGCTTGGCTAGCGGGGGGGCCGCAGATACGCAGTATTTT
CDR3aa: CASSLASGGAADTQYF

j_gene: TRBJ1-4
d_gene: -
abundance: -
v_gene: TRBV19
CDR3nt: TGTGCCAGCCGAGAAGTCGCAACTAATGAAAAACTGTTTTTT
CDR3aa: CASREVATNEKLFF

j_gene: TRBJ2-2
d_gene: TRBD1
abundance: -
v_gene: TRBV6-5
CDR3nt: TGTGCCAGCAGTTACCGGACAGGCCGGGACACCGGGGAGCTGTTTTTT
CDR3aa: CASSYRTGRDTGELFF

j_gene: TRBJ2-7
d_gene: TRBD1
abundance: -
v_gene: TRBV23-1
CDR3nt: TGCGCCAGCAGTCAATTGTGGGACAGGGGCGGGACCCAATACGAGCAGTACTTC
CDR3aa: CASSQLWDRGGTQYEQYF

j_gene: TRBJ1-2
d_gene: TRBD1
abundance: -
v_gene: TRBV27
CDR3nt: TGTGCCAGCAGTTCCAGGGGGCCCGACTATGGCTACACCTTC
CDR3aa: CASSSRGPDYGYTF

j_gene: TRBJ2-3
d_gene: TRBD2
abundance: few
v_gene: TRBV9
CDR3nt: TGTGCCAGCAGCCCCCGACTAGCGGGAGGTGTAGATACGCAGTATTTT
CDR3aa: CASSPRLAGGVDTQYF

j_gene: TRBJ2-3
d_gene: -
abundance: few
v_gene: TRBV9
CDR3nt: TGTGCCAGCAGCGTAGGTTCTAGCTCCAACACAGATACGCAGTATTTT
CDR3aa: CASSVGSSSNTDTQYF

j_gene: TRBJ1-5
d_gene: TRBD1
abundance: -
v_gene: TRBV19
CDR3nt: TGTGCCAGTAGGGCCAGCGGTCGAGGACAGGGGGGGACGCCCCAGCATTTT
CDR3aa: CASRASGRGQGGTPQHF

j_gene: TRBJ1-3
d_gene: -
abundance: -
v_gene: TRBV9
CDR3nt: TGTGCCAGCAGCTCTCCTGGGAACACCATATATTTT
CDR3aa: CASSSPGNTIYF

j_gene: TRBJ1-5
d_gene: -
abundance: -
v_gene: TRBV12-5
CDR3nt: TGTGCTAGTGGTTTATGTCAGGGCCCAAATAGCAATCAGCCCCAGCATTTT
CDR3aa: CASGLCQGPNSNQPQHF

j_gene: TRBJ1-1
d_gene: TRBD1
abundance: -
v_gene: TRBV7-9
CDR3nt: TGTGCCAGCAGCTTTGGGAGACAGGGGGGAACTGAAGCTTTCTTT
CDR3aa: CASSFGRQGGTEAFF

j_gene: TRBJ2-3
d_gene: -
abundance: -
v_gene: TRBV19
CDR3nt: TGTGCCAGTAGTAGCCAGGTCACAGATACGCAGTATTTT
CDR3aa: CASSSQVTDTQYF

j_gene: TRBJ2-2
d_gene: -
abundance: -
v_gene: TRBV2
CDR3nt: TGTGCCAGCAGCAGGATACCGGGAAGCACCGGGGAGCTGTTTTTT
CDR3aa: CASSRIPGSTGELFF

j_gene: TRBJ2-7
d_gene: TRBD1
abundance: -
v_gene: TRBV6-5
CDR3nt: TGTGCCAGCAGTCTGACAGGGGCCCCATACGAGCAGTACTTC
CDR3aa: CASSLTGAPYEQYF

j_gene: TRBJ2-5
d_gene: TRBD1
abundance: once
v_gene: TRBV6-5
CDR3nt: TGTGCCAGCAGTTACGAGACAGGGGTAGGGGAGACCCAGTACTTC
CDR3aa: CASSYETGVGETQYF